Shown below are 22 T cell receptor beta chains from a single sample sequenced in a study of regulatory T cells in long-lasting Graves disease. Time point defined: newly diagnosed GD, antithyroid drugs for less than 3 months. The TCR library was prepared using RNA isolated from PBMCs. Relying on iRepertoire HTBI primers and Arm-PCR of CDR3 regions, the team built TCR beta libraries. Via MiXCR, TCRdb re-called the multiplex PCR reads, giving one row per CDR3 protein. The table records some 340,000 distinct CDR3 sequences, over 9.5% of them present only once. These sequences were also reported in another study, on T cells in Graves' hyperthyroidism and ophthalmopathy.

The starting material was peripheral blood mononuclear cells (PBMCs), obtained at new diagnosis, from a patient treated with antithyroid drugs. Receptors were obtained from a woman under 30 with Graves disease.

The rearrangement uses TRBV7-2 and TRBJ2-7; D is ambiguous. The V and J ends lost 2 bases and 2 bases respectively, with 10 bases between them. This CDR3 region has 14 residues. Per germline, CDR1 SGHTA and CDR2 FQGNSA. The CDR3 DNA sequence: TGTGCCAGCAGCTTACGAGTCGGTCCCTACGAGCAGTACTTC. Amino acids: CASSLRVGPYEQYF.

The rearrangement uses TRBV7-9 and TRBJ2-3; D is unresolved. In germline, CDR1 is SEHNR, CDR2 FQNEAQ (reference sequence). The CDR3 covers 15 residues. V lost 5 bases to trimming and J lost 2 bases, with 14 bases between them. CDR3 protein: CASSNSRRPTDTQYF. CDR3 bases: TGTGCCAGCAGCAATTCTAGAAGACCCACAGATACGCAGTATTTT.

This clonotype was observed at least ten times. This chain connects TRBV20-1 to TRBJ2-1; 12 nucleotides line up with TRBD2. Germline assignment: CDR1 DFQATT and CDR2 SNEGSKA (reference sequence). J gave up 3 bases and V 4 bases, and 13 bases lay outside the gene matches. This CDR3 comprises 18 residues. CDR3 residues: CSATLLAGGSPYYNEQFF. CDR3 nucleotides: TGCAGTGCTACACTACTAGCGGGAGGAAGTCCGTACTACAATGAGCAGTTCTTC.

This clonotype was picked up many times. The rearrangement uses TRBV20-1 and TRBJ2-1; 11 bases are a match to TRBD2. Germline-derived CDR1 and CDR2 are DFQATT and SNEGSKA (reference sequence). After removal of 0 bases from V and 7 bases from J, the junction contained 11 bases not matched to a gene. The CDR3 spans 17 residues. DNA of the CDR3: TGCAGTGCTAGAGATCTTTTAGCGGGGGGGCCAGGGAATGAGCAGTTCTTC. This gives the protein CSARDLLAGGPGNEQFF.

The chain recombines TRBV30 with TRBJ2-1; 8 bases fit TRBD2. V was clipped by 8 bases and J by 9 bases; unmatched bases: 3. The CDR3 sequence is 10 residues long. The germline gives CDR1 GTSNPN, CDR2 SVGIG (reference sequence). The CDR3 bases are TGTGCCGGAACTAGCGGTGAGCAGTTCTTC. The encoded protein is CAGTSGEQFF.

This clonotype has more than one count but fewer than ten. This chain links TRBV4-1 with TRBJ2-1; weak D call: TRBD2 (5 bases). The ends were cut back, 0 bases at V and 10 bases at J, with 10 bases in the middle. Germline CDR1 reads MGHRA; CDR2 reads YSYEKL. This CDR3 has 13 amino acids. CDR3 DNA: TGCGCCAGCAGCCAAGATTGGAGAGGGGAGCAGTTCTTC. Translating it yields CASSQDWRGEQFF.

On this clonotype: With a much larger clone just one base away, this may be a read error. The chain uses TRBV3-1 and TRBJ1-1, with D unresolved. This CDR3 has 13 residues. Germline V lookup: CDR1 LGHDT, CDR2 YNNKEL (reference sequence). The CDR3 sequence: CASSHLGGNKASF. CDR3 nucleotides: TGTGCCAGCAGCCATTTGGGCGGGAATAAAGCTTCCTTT.

Many counts were recorded for this clonotype. This chain uses TRBV5-1 with TRBJ2-5; either TRBD1 or TRBD2 may fit D (5 bases each). V was clipped by 3 bases and J by 3 bases, with 18 bases between them. This CDR3 is built from 16 residues. CDR1 and CDR2 from the germline V gene are SGHRS and YFSETQ. As DNA, the CDR3 is TGCGCCAGCAGCTGGGGCCGGGATTCCGGGGAAGAGACCCAGTACTTC. It yields the protein CASSWGRDSGEETQYF.

In this sample, this clonotype turned up many times. The V call is TRBV6-1, the J call TRBJ2-7, with 8 bases aligning to TRBD1. In germline, CDR1 is MNHNS, CDR2 SASEGT. Losses at the gene ends were 1 base for V and 1 base for J; bases not matched to a gene: 0. The CDR3 has 14 amino acids. The CDR3 loop reads CASSEGTGSYEQYV. The CDR3 nucleotides are TGTGCCAGCAGTGAAGGGACAGGGTCCTACGAGCAGTACGTC.

This clonotype was picked up a small number of times. This chain connects TRBV20-1 to TRBJ2-7, with 10 bases matching TRBD2. The germline V gene has CDR1 DFQATT and CDR2 SNEGSKA (reference sequence). Trimming took 6 bases from V and 3 from J; bases not matched to a gene: 11. The CDR3 has 15 amino acids. CDR3 nucleotides: TGCAGTGCCACAGGCGTCCTAGCGGGAGTCTACGAGCAGTACTTC. Protein product: CSATGVLAGVYEQYF.

This clonotype occurred a few times. The chain combines TRBV14 with TRBJ2-5; D is unresolved. The CDR3 totals 14 residues. The germline CDR1 and CDR2 sequences are SGHDN and FVKESK. The V and J ends lost 2 bases and 0 bases respectively, with 7 bases between them. CDR3 sequence (DNA): TGTGCCAGCAGCCAACGCGAGTACCAAGAGACCCAGTACTTC. Translating gives CASSQREYQETQYF.

This clonotype occurred many times. The V and J genes are TRBV7-2 and TRBJ2-6; 7 bases fit TRBD1. The CDR3 is 18 amino acids. Germline V gene sequence: CDR1 SGHTA, CDR2 FQGNSA. V lost 5 bases to trimming and J lost 4 bases; unmatched junction nucleotides: 14. This chain's CDR3 is CASSTIGIGGAGANVLTF. The CDR3 DNA reads as TGTGCCAGCAGCACAATAGGTATAGGGGGCGCCGGGGCCAACGTCCTGACTTTC.

The chain employs TRBV7-9 and TRBJ2-7; TRBD1 matches at 7 bases. CDR1 and CDR2 from the germline V gene are SEHNR and FQNEAQ (reference sequence). The ends lost 2 bases at V and 3 bases at J; junction bases unmatched: 7. This CDR3 is 15 amino acids long. CDR3: CASSLIGGTVYEQYF. CDR3 nucleotide sequence: TGTGCCAGCAGCTTAATAGGGGGCACGGTCTACGAGCAGTACTTC.

This clonotype was seen a handful of times. The chain employs TRBV5-1 and TRBJ1-1; D not resolved. Trimming cost V 0 bases and J 3 bases, with 12 bases left between them. Germline CDR1 reads SGHRS; CDR2 reads YFSETQ. The CDR3 runs to 15 residues. The DNA of the CDR3 is TGCGCCAGCAGCTTGGAGCTGGGATATTACACTGAAGCTTTCTTT. Residues: CASSLELGYYTEAFF. The full variable domain, its missing parts supplied by reference TRBV5-1 and TRBJ1-1, is KAGVTQTPRYLIKTRGQQVTLSCSPISGHRSVSWYQQTPGQGLQFLFEYFSETQRNKGNFPGRFSGRQFSNSRSEMNVSTLELGDSALYLCASSLELGYYTEAFFGQGTRLTVV.

This clonotype was recorded many times. This chain joins TRBV5-5 and TRBJ2-5; D is undetermined. The germline V and J ends were trimmed by 0 bases and 3 bases, with 18 bases remaining between them. The CDR3 is made up of 17 amino acids. The germline V gene encodes CDR1 SGHKS and CDR2 YYEKEE (reference sequence). The CDR3 sequence: CASSLVGSQKPKETQYF. CDR3 coding DNA: TGTGCCAGCAGCTTGGTTGGCAGCCAAAAGCCAAAAGAGACCCAGTACTTC.

This clonotype was seen ten or more times. The chain couples TRBV7-9 to TRBJ1-1; D uncertain. In germline, CDR1 is SEHNR, CDR2 FQNEAQ (reference sequence). V was trimmed by 5 bases and J by 3 bases, leaving 16 bases between them. The CDR3 length is 15 residues. The CDR3: CASSLPEGMDTEAFF. CDR3 nucleotides: TGTGCCAGCAGCCTGCCTGAGGGCATGGACACTGAAGCTTTCTTT.

The gene calls are TRBV19 and TRBJ2-1; D ambiguous. From germline, CDR1 is LNHDA and CDR2 SQIVND (reference sequence). There are 13 residues in the CDR3. Trimming cost V 6 bases and J 4 bases, with 10 bases left between them. The CDR3 DNA reads as TGTGCCAGTAGGAATCAAGGGTACAATGAGCAGTTCTTC. It codes for CASRNQGYNEQFF. Full variable domain (outside the CDR3, taken from reference TRBV19 and TRBJ2-1): DGGITQSPKYLFRKEGQNVTLSCEQNLNHDAMYWYRQDPGQGLRLIYYSQIVNDFQKGDIAEGYSVSREKKESFPLTVTSAQKNPTAFYLCASRNQGYNEQFFGPGTRLTVL.

In the case of this clonotype: This may be a read error: a much more frequent sequence differs by one nucleotide. The gene calls are TRBV6-5 and TRBJ2-6, with D possibly being TRBD1 (5 bases). CDR3 length: 15 residues. CDR1 is MNHEY, CDR2 SVGAGI, per germline. In DNA, the CDR3 is TGTGCCAGCAGTTTCTTTCAGTCTGGGGCCAACGCCCTGACTTTC. This translates into CASSFFQSGANALTF.

V usage is TRBV5-4 and J usage is TRBJ1-3, with TRBD1 matching over 7 bases. The germline V gene encodes CDR1 SGHNT and CDR2 YYREEE (reference sequence). This CDR3 has 15 amino acids. V shed 7 bases and J 0 bases; nucleotides not matched to a gene: 7. This CDR3 is CASGPGQSSGNTIYF. For the CDR3, the DNA is TGTGCCAGCGGGCCGGGACAGAGCTCTGGAAACACCATATATTTT.

The sample holds many counts of this clonotype. This chain uses TRBV18 with TRBJ2-1; 12 bases fit TRBD2. V shed 0 bases and J 8 bases; nucleotides not matched to a gene: 5. Germline CDR1 reads KGHSH; CDR2 reads LQKENI. This CDR3 comprises 16 residues. CDR3 amino acids: CASSPPGLAGWDEQFF. Written as DNA, the CDR3 is TGTGCCAGCTCACCACCCGGACTAGCGGGATGGGATGAGCAGTTCTTC.

Many counts were recorded for this clonotype. The genes are TRBV7-3 and TRBJ1-2; D perhaps matches TRBD1 (5 bases). There are 14 residues in the CDR3. Germline V gene data show CDR1 as SGHTA and CDR2 as FQGTGA. V lost 4 bases and J lost 6, with 15 bases in between. Written as DNA, the CDR3 is TGTGCCAGCAGCTCGACCTGGCGGGGGAATGGCTACACCTTC. This codes for CASSSTWRGNGYTF.

This clonotype was recorded at least ten times. The chain joins TRBV20-1 to TRBJ2-1, with 7 bases aligning to TRBD1. The length of the CDR3 is 15 residues. The germline V gene has CDR1 DFQATT and CDR2 SNEGSKA (reference sequence). With V trimmed by 5 bases and J by 8 bases, 15 bases remained unmatched. The CDR3 loop is CSAPRPPYRGHEQFF. CDR3 coding DNA: TGCAGTGCTCCCCGCCCGCCGTACAGGGGTCATGAGCAGTTCTTC.